This T cell receptor (beta chain) was recorded in a study of blood T cell repertoires in COVID-19. TCRdb's table, derived via immunoSEQ multiplex PCR, lists solely in-frame clones and lacks some. The sample lists approximately 250,000 clones; around 93% were seen once. A PCR-confirmed or clinician-diagnosed COVID-19 case had contacted exposed participants within 2 weeks of entry. The V and J ends lost 2 bases and 5 bases, in that order; junction bases with no gene match: 5. Germline V gives CDR1 SGHAT, CDR2 FQNNGV. The CDR3 contains 15 residues. This TCR was recovered from a man aged 35 to 55 who had been exposed to COVID-19. Sequencing was performed on PBMCs or T cells enriched from blood (not recorded which). V gene TRBV11-2 combines with J gene TRBJ2-7, with TRBD2 identical over 11 bases. CDR3 sequence (DNA): TGTGCCAGCAGCTTATATACTAGCGGGAGCGACGAGCAGTACTTC. It yields the protein CASSLYTSGSDEQYF.